A selection of T cell receptor beta chains follows, all from one sample in a study of T cells in severe cutaneous drug reactions. One entry per CDR3 protein, without DNA, is what TCRdb gives after re-calling the multiplex PCR reads. The listing records approximately 5,000 distinct CDR3 sequences. The specimen sequenced was PBMCs. These receptors originate from a human donor with a severe cutaneous adverse drug reaction. Both conserved end residues are part of each CDR3. Each record gives: clone size, V gene, J gene, CDR3 protein. Clone size is shown for a subset of rows, as once, few, many or a class of expanded clone.

>medium-sized|TRBV12-3/TRBV12-4|TRBJ2-2
CASSRSGELFF
>medium-sized|TRBV4-3|TRBJ2-1
CASSHGNPYNEQFF
>-|TRBV28|TRBJ1-1
CASSLTKDRNTEAFF
>-|TRBV13|TRBJ1-1
CASSALGTGNTEAFF
>medium-sized|TRBV28|TRBJ1-2
CASSLSGERGYTF
>medium-sized|TRBV25-1|TRBJ2-3
CATGLAGSTDTQYF
>medium-sized|TRBV4-1|TRBJ2-6
CASSPLPGGANVLTF
>medium-sized|TRBV27|TRBJ2-1
CASTTGQGYNEQFF
>-|TRBV7-9|TRBJ2-7
CASSFSGGGYEQYF
>medium-sized|TRBV6-1|TRBJ2-1
CASGIPYNEQFF
>medium-sized|TRBV28|TRBJ2-7
CASSPTSGRDEQYF
>medium-sized|TRBV11-2|TRBJ1-1
CASSLLDPGIAFF
>-|TRBV5-1|TRBJ2-1
CASSPGRERSYNEQFF
>-|TRBV5-1|TRBJ2-1
CASSWTSGRFDEQFF
>-|TRBV7-2|TRBJ2-7
CASSFADSSYEQYF
>-|TRBV30|TRBJ1-1
CAWSEGRGNTEAFF
>-|TRBV12-3/TRBV12-4|TRBJ2-7
CASSLGTALLEQYF
>medium-sized|TRBV6-1|TRBJ2-7
CASSEYQGSYEQYF
>medium-sized|TRBV4-1|TRBJ1-1
CASSPDRWGTEAFF
>-|TRBV12-3/TRBV12-4|TRBJ2-5
CASSAGTTKETQYF
>medium-sized|TRBV10-1|TRBJ2-2
CASSENSLPGELFF
>medium-sized|TRBV4-1|TRBJ1-3
CASSQGGGSGNTIYF
>-|TRBV9|TRBJ2-3
CASSVRGTGLTDTQYF
>-|TRBV12-3/TRBV12-4|TRBJ2-2
CASSSTPVPSGANTGELFF
>-|TRBV9|TRBJ2-2
CASSLIGGLRNTGELFF
>-|TRBV11-2|TRBJ2-7
CASSLEAGGDYEQYF
>medium-sized|TRBV4-2|TRBJ2-7
CASSQIAGELYEQYF
>large|TRBV25-1|TRBJ2-4
CASRSSGPERSIQYF
>-|TRBV7-6|TRBJ2-1
CASSLALAGRTNHNEQFF
>-|TRBV12-3/TRBV12-4|TRBJ2-3
CASTPSGREPDTQYF
>medium-sized|TRBV4-3|TRBJ2-1
CASSQGGDREDKLAGKKGDEQFF
>medium-sized|TRBV4-3|TRBJ1-3
CASSQDSTGASGNTIYF
>medium-sized|TRBV6-2/TRBV6-3|TRBJ1-5
CASRSREGSNQPQHF
>medium-sized|TRBV12-3/TRBV12-4|TRBJ2-1
CASSPPQREGNEQFF
>medium-sized|TRBV4-1|TRBJ1-1
CASSQETGWAEAFF
>medium-sized|TRBV28|TRBJ1-5
CASIFGFSNQPQHF
>-|TRBV12-3/TRBV12-4|TRBJ2-2
CASTGGASSGELFF
>-|TRBV6-1|TRBJ2-1
CASSLRLGGNEQFF
>-|TRBV5-6|TRBJ1-1
CASSYDGVLTVNTEAFF
>-|TRBV5-1|TRBJ1-1
CASSLDREDPEAFF
>-|TRBV20-1|TRBJ2-7
CSARDNLDSYEQYF
>-|TRBV9|TRBJ1-6
CASSVEGQDYNSPLHF
>-|TRBV10-1|TRBJ1-4
CASSESRDVRGEKLFF
>-|TRBV19|TRBJ2-3
CASSYLADTQYF
>-|TRBV10-3|TRBJ2-3
CAISPTSGTDTQYF